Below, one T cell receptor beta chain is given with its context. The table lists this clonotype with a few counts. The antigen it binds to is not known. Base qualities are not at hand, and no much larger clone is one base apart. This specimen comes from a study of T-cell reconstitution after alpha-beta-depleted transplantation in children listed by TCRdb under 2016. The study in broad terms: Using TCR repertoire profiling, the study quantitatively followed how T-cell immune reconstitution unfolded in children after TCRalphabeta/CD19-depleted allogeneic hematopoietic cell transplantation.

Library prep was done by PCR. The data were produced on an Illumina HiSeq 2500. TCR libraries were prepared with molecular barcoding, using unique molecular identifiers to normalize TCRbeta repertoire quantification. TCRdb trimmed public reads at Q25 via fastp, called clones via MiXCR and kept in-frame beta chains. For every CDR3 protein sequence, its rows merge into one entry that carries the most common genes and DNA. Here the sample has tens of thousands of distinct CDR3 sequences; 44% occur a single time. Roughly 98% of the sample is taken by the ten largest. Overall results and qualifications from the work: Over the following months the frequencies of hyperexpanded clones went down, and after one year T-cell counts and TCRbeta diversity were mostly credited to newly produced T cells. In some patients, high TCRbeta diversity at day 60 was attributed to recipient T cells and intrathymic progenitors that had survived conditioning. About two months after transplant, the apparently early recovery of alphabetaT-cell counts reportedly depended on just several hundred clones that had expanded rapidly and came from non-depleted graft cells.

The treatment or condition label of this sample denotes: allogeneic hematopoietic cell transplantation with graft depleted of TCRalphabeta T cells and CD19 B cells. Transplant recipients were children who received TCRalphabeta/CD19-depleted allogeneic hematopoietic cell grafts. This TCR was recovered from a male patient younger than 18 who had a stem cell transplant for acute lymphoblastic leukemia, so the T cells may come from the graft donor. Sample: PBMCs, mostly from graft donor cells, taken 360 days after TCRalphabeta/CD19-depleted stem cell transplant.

For the CDR3, the sequence is CSARGTEAFF. Here is the DNA: TGCAGTGCTAGAGGGACTGAAGCTTTCTTT. Recombination connected TRBV20-1 to TRBJ1-1; no D gene call is confident. V loses 1 base of germline sequence and J loses 5 bases, and the interval between the two ends is 2 bases. The germline V gene (reference sequence) gives CDR1 as DFQATT and CDR2 as SNEGSKA. The CDR3 holds 10 amino acids from the cysteine to the phenylalanine. The entry retains the CDR3 DNA only, 30 bases that are in frame from base 1.